This T cell receptor (beta chain) stems from a study of CD8 T cells in ankylosing spondylitis. General study points: Made up of eight or nine highly homologous variants, a TCR beta motif appeared characteristic of ankylosing spondylitis blood. Reactive arthritis synovial fluid and blood previously showed some of these motif variants. The clones that were linked to disease were reported to be significantly enriched in matched synovial fluid samples from ankylosing spondylitis patients.

This clonotype was detected only a few times. Antigen: not known. Preparation of TCR beta libraries was done by quantitative 5'-RACE with molecular barcodes. MiXCR, run by TCRdb on the 5' RACE reads, gives a single entry per CDR3 protein. Here the sample spans about 540,000 distinct CDR3 sequences, roughly 13% being singletons. The CDR3 extends over 13 amino acids. The V gene's germline CDR1 is SGHVS and CDR2 FQNEAQ. Trimming shortened V by 2 bases and J by 0 bases, and 4 bases separated the two germline ends. The receptor was isolated from a male donor with ankylosing spondylitis. The chain has TRBV7-8 and TRBJ1-2; D ambiguous. The specimen sequenced was blood, either unsorted or a sorted T cell fraction (not recorded which). CDR3 bases: TGTGCCAGCAGCTTAAAATCTAACTATGGCTACACCTTC. This sequence encodes CASSLKSNYGYTF.